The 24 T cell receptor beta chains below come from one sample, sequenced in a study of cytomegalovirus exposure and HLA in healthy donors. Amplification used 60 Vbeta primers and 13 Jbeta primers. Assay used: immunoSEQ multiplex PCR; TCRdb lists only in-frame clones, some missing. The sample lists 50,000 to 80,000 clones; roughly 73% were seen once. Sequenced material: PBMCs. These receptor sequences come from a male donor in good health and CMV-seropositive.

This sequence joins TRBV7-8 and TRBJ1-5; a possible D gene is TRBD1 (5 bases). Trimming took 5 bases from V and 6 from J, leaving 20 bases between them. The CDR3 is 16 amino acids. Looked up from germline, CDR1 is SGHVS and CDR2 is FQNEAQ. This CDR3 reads CASSPSGDDGGQPQHF. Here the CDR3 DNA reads TGTGCCAGCAGCCCGTCGGGGGATGATGGGGGTCAGCCCCAGCATTTT.

Here the CDR3 reads CASSLGQGIGGQYF. In DNA form, the CDR3 reads TGTGCCAGCAGTTTAGGACAGGGGATAGGTGGCCAGTACTTC. The chain is built from TRBV27 and TRBJ2-5; 9 positions agree with TRBD1. Germline trimming cut 2 bases from V and 10 bases from J; bases unmatched to any gene: 8. The CDR3 has 14 amino acids. Germline V CDR1 and CDR2: MNHEY, SMNVEV (reference sequence).

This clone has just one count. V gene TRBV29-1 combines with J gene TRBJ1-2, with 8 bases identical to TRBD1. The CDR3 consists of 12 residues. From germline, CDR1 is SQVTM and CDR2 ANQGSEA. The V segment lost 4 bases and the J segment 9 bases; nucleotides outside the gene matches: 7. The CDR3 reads CSVATGALSYTF. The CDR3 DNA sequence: TGCAGCGTTGCGACAGGGGCCCTGAGCTACACCTTC.

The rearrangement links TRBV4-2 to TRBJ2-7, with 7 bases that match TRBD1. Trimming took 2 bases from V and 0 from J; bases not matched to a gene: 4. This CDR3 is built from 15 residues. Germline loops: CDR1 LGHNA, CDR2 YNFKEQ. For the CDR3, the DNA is TGTGCCAGCAGCCAACGACAGGGTAGCTCCTACGAGCAGTACTTC. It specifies CASSQRQGSSYEQYF.

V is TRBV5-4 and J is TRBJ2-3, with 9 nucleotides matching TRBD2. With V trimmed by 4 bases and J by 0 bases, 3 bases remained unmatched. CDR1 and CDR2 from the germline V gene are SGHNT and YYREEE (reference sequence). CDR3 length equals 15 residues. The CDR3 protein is CASSRGLASTDTQYF. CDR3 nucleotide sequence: TGTGCCAGCAGCAGGGGACTAGCCAGCACAGATACGCAGTATTTT. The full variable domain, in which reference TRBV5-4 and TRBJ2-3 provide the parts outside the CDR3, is ETGVTQSPTHLIKTRGQQVTLRCSSQSGHNTVSWYQQALGQGPQFIFQYYREEENGRGNFPPRFSGLQFPNYSSELNVNALELDDSALYLCASSRGLASTDTQYFGPGTRLTVL.

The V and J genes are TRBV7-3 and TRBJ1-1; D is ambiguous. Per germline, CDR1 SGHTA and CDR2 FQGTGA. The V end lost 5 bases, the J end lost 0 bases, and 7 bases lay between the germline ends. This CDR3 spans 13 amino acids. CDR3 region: CASSRDLNTEAFF. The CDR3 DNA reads TGTGCCAGCAGCCGCGACTTGAACACTGAAGCTTTCTTT.

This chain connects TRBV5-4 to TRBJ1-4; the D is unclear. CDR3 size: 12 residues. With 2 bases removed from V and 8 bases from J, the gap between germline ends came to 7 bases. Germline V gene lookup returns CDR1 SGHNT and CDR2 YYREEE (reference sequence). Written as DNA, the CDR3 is TGTGCCAGCAGCTTTCAGTTCGAAAAACTGTTTTTT. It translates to CASSFQFEKLFF.

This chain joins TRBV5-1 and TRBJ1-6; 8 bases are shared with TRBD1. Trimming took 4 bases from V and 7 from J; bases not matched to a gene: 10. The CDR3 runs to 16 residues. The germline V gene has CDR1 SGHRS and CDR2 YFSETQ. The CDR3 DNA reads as TGCGCCAGCAGCCTGGCCCCCGGGACAGGCAATTCACCCCTCCACTTT. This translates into CASSLAPGTGNSPLHF.

The CDR3 region is CASSPREGKRYEQYF. The CDR3 nucleotides read TGTGCCAGCAGCCCACGAGAGGGAAAAAGATACGAGCAGTACTTC. The rearrangement joins TRBV11-2 to TRBJ2-7, with TRBD2 as a possible D gene (5 bases). Germline V gene sequence: CDR1 SGHAT, CDR2 FQNNGV. V was cut by 5 bases and J by 4 bases, with 18 bases left in between. The CDR3 is 15 residues long.

CDR3 in DNA: TGCGCCAGCAGCCGATCGACAGGCGGCCACCCTGGAAACTATGGCTACACCTTC. Translated: CASSRSTGGHPGNYGYTF. The gene calls are TRBV5-1 and TRBJ1-2; D is perhaps TRBD1 (6 bases). CDR1 SGHRS and CDR2 YFSETQ come from the germline V gene. Deletions cut 4 bases from V and 2 bases from J, with 24 bases between. The CDR3 length is 18 residues.

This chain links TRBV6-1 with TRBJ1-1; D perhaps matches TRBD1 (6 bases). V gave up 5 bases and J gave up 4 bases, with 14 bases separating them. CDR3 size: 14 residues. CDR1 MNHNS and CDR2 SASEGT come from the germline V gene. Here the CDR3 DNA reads TGTGCCAGCAGTCCGGGACACGCGAGCACTGAAGCTTTCTTT. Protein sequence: CASSPGHASTEAFF.

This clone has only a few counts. CDR3 amino acids: CASSLDTGNEQFF. CDR3 sequence (DNA): TGCGCCAGCAGCCTGGACACCGGGAATGAGCAGTTCTTC. The J gene is TRBJ2-1, the V gene TRBV4-3; D possibly corresponds to TRBD1 (5 bases). Germline V gene data show CDR1 as LGHNA and CDR2 as YSLEER. The CDR3 extends over 13 amino acids. V dropped 4 bases and J dropped 7 bases, with 11 bases sitting between them.

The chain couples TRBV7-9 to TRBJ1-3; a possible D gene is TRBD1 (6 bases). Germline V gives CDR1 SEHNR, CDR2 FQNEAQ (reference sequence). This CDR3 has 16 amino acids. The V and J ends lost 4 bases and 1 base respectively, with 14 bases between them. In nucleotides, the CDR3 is TGTGCCAGCAGCTCGACCAGGGGAAGTTCTGGAAACACCATATATTTT. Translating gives CASSSTRGSSGNTIYF.

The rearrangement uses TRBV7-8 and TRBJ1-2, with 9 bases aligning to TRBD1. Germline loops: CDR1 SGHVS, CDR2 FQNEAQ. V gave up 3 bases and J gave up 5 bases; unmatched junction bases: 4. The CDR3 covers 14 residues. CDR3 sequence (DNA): TGTGCCAGCAGCTTCGGACAGGGGAGATATGGCTACACCTTC. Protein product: CASSFGQGRYGYTF.

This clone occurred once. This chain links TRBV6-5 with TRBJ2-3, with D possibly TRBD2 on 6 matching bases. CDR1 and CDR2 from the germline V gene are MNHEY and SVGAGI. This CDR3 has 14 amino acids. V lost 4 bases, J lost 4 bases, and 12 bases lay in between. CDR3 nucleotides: TGTGCCAGCAGTTTTACTAGGGAGGCAGATACGCAGTATTTT. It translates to CASSFTREADTQYF.

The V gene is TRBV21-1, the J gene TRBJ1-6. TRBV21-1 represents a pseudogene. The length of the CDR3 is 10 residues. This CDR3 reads CAALPTPLHF. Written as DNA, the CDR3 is TGTGCCGCCCTCCCTACACCCCTCCACTTT.

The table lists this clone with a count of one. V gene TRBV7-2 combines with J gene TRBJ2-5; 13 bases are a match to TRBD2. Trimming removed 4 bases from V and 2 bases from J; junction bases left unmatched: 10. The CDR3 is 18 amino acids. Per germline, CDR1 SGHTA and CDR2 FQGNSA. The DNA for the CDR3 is TGTGCCAGCAGCTCGTCGGGACTAGCGGGGATCTGGCAAGAGACCCAGTACTTC. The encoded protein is CASSSSGLAGIWQETQYF. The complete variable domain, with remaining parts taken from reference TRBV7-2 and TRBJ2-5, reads GAGVSQSPSNKVTEKGKDVELRCDPISGHTALYWYRQSLGQGLEFLIYFQGNSAPDKSGLPSDRFSAERTGGSVSTLTIQRTQQEDSAVYLCASSSSGLAGIWQETQYFGPGTRLLVL.

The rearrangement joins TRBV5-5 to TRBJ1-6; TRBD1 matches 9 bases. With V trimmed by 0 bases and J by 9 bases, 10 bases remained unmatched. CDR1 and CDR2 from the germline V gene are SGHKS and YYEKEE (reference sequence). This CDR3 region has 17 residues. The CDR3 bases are TGTGCCAGCAGCTTGGGTGGGACAGGGTTTAGCTCTTCACCCCTCCACTTT. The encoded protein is CASSLGGTGFSSSPLHF.

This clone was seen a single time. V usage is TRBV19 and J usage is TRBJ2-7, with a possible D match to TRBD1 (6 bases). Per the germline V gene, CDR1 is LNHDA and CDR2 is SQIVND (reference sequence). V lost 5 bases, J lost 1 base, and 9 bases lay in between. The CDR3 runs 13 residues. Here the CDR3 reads CASSPGQSYEQYF. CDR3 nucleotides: TGTGCCAGTAGTCCTGGACAGTCCTACGAGCAGTACTTC.

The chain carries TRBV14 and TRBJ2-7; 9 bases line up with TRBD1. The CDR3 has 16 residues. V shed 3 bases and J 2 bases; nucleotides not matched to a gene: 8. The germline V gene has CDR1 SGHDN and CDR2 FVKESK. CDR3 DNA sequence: TGTGCCAGCAGCCATCGCCCGGGACAGGGCCCCTACGAGCAGTACTTC. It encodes CASSHRPGQGPYEQYF.

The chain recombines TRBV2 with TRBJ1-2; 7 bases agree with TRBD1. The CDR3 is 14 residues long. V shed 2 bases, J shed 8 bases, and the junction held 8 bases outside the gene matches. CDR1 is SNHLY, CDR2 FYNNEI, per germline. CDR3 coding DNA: TGTGCCAGCAGTGAACGAAGGGGGCTGGGCGGCTACACCTTC. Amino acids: CASSERRGLGGYTF.

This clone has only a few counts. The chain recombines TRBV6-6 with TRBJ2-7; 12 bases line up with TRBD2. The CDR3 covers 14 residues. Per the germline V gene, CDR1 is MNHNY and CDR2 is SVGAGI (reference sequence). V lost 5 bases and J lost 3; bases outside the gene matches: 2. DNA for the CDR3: TGTGCCAGCAGTCTGACTAGCGGGAGCTACGAGCAGTACTTC. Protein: CASSLTSGSYEQYF.

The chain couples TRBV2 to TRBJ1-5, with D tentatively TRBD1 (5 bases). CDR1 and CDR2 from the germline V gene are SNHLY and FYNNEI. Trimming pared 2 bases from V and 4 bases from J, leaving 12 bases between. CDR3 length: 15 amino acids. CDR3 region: CASSEWSGINQPQHF. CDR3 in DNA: TGTGCCAGCAGTGAATGGTCAGGGATTAATCAGCCCCAGCATTTT.

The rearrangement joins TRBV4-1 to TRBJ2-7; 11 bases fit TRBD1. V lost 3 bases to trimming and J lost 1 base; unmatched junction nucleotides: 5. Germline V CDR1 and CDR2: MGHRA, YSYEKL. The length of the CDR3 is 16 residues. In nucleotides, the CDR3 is TGCGCCAGCAGCCAGCCCGGGACAGGGGGTTCCTACGAGCAGTACTTC. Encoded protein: CASSQPGTGGSYEQYF.